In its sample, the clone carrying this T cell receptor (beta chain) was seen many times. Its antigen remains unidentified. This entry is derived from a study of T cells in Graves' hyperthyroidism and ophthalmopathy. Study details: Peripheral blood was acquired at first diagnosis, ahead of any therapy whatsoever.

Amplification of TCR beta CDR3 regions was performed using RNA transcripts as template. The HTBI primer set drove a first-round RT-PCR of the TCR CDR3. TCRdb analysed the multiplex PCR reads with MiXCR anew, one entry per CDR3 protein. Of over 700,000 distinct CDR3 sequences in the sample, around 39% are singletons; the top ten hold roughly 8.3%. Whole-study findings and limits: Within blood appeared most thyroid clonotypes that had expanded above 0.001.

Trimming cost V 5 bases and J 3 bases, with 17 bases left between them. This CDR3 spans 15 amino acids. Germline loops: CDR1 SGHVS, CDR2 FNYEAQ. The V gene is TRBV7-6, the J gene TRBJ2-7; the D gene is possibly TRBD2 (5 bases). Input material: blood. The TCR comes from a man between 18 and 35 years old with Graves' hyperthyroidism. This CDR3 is CASSLRSGKFYEQYF. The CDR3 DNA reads TGTGCCAGCAGCCTTAGATCGGGAAAATTCTACGAGCAGTACTTC.